Sequencing of this T cell receptor (beta chain) was carried out in a study of T-cell reconstitution after alpha-beta-depleted transplantation in children (dated by TCRdb to 2015 to 2016). Regarding the study in general: Using TCR repertoire profiling, the study quantitatively followed how T-cell immune reconstitution unfolded in children after TCRalphabeta/CD19-depleted allogeneic hematopoietic cell transplantation.

Library method: PCR. Reads for this sample came from an Illumina HiSeq 2500. To normalize quantification of the TCRbeta repertoire, the TCR libraries were built with molecular barcoding that relied on unique molecular identifiers. TCRdb handled the public reads itself, with Q25 trimming in fastp and clone calling in MiXCR, and kept productive beta chains. Entries are consolidated by CDR3 protein sequence, retaining the most common genes and DNA. This sample lists just over 200,000 distinct CDR3 sequences; under 8.5% were detected once. The top ten hold approximately 40% of the sample. This clonotype was seen repeatedly, ten times or more. Which antigen it targets is not known. No base qualities exist here, and no much larger clone lies one base off it. The cysteine opens and the phenylalanine closes a CDR3 of 14 amino acids. The kept DNA is CDR3 alone, 42 bases in frame from the first base. Sequences SQVTM (CDR1) and ANQGSEA (CDR2) are obtained from the germline V gene. V is reduced by 0 bases and J by 5 bases, leaving a spacing of 13 bases between them.

In the paper's terms, the treatment or condition label means: allogeneic hematopoietic cell transplantation with graft depleted of TCRalphabeta T cells and CD19 B cells. The transplant recipients were children given TCRalphabeta/CD19-depleted allogeneic hematopoietic cell grafts. Broader findings and caveats from the paper: In some patients, the high TCRbeta diversity seen at day 60 was put down to recipient T cells and intrathymic progenitors that had survived conditioning. Hyperexpanded clone frequencies declined over subsequent months; after one year, T-cell counts and TCRbeta diversity were mostly attributed to newly produced T cells. About two months after transplant, the apparently early recovery of alphabetaT-cell counts reportedly depended on just several hundred clones that had expanded rapidly and came from non-depleted graft cells.

This clonotype was sampled from a male patient between 2 and 10 years old who had a stem cell transplant for acute myeloid leukemia, so the T cells may come from the graft donor. Sequences were derived from PBMCs, mostly from graft donor cells, sampled 360 days after TCRalphabeta/CD19-depleted stem cell transplant. The chain couples TRBV29-1 to TRBJ2-5; the D gene is not confidently resolved. The DNA reads TGCAGCGTTGAAGATCTTCAGATCAGGGAGACCCAGTACTTC. Its protein reads: CSVEDLQIRETQYF.